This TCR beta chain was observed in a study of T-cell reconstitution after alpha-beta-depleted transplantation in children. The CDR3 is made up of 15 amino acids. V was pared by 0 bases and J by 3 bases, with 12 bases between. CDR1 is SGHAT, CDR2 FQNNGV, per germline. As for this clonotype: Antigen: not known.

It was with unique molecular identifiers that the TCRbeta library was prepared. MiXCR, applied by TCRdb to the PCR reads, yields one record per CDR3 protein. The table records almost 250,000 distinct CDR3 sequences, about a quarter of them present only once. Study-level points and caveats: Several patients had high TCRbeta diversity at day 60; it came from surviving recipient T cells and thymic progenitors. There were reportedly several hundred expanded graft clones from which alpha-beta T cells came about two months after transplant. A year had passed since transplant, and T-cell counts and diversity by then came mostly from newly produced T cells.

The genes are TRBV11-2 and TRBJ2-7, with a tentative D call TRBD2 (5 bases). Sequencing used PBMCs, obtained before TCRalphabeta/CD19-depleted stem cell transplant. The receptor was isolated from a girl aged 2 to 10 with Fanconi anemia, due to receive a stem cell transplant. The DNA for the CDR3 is TGTGCCAGCAGCTTAGATTATGGTGGAGGCTACGAGCAGTACTTC. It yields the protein CASSLDYGGGYEQYF.